This T cell receptor beta chain emerged from a study of CD8 T cells in Susac syndrome. CDR3 length: 17 amino acids. J was trimmed by 2 bases and V by 4 bases; bases with no gene match: 10. Looked up from germline, CDR1 is SGDLS and CDR2 is YYNGEE. The RNA, about 0.45 to 1 ug, was put through reverse transcription using random hexamers. TCRdb processed the immunoSEQ multiplex PCR reads anew with MiXCR; each CDR3 protein has one entry. The sample holds 250,000 to 300,000 distinct CDR3 sequences, around nine tenths seen once. This clonotype came up once. Sample: CD8+ T cells from PBMCs. The clonotype comes from a human donor with multiple sclerosis. The rearrangement uses TRBV9 and TRBJ2-1, with 9 bases fitting TRBD2. In nucleotides, the CDR3 is TGTGCCAGCAGCACCCCCCTGGCGGGAGGGGCCTACAATGAGCAGTTCTTC. Protein sequence: CASSTPLAGGAYNEQFF.